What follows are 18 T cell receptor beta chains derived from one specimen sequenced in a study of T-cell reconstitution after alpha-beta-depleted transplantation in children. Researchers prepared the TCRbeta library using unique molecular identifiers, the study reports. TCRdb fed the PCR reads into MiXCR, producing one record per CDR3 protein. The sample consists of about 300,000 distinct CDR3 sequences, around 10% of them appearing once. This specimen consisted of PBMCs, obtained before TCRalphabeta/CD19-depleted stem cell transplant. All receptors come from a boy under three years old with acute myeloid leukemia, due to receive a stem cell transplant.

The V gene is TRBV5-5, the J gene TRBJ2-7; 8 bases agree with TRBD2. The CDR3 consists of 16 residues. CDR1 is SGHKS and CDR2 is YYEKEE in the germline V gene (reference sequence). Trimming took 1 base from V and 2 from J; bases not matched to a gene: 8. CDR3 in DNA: TGTGCCAGCAGCTTGTCCCTGTTGCGGGAGGCCTACGAGCAGTACTTC. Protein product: CASSLSLLREAYEQYF.

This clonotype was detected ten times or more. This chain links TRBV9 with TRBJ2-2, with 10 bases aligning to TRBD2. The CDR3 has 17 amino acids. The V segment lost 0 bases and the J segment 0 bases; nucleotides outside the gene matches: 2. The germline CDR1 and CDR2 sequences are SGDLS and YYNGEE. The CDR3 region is CASSVAGTSANTGELFF. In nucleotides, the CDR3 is TGTGCCAGCAGCGTAGCCGGGACTAGCGCGAACACCGGGGAGCTGTTTTTT.

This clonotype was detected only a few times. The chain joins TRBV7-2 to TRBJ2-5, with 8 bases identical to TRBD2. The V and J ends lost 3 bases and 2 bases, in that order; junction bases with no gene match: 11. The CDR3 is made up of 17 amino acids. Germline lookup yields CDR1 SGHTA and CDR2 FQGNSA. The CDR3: CASSLRHTGTRQETQYF. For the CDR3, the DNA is TGTGCCAGCAGCTTGCGCCACACCGGGACTAGGCAAGAGACCCAGTACTTC.

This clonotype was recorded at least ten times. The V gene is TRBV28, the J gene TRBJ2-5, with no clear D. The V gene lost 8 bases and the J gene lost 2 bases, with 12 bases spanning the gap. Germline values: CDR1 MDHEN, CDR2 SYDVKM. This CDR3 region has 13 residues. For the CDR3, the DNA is TGTGCCAGCGAAACAGAACAACAAGAGACCCAGTACTTC. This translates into CASETEQQETQYF.

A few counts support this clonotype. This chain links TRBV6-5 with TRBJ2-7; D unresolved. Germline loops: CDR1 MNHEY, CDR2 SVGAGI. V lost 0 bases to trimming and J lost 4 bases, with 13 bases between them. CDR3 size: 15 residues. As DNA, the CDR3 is TGTGCCAGCAGTTACTCCCCTACTACGAGGTACGAGCAGTACTTC. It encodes CASSYSPTTRYEQYF.

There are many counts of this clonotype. The chain's CDR3 is CASSHPSGGRGYNEQFF. CDR3 DNA sequence: TGTGCCAGCAGCCACCCATCTGGCGGGAGGGGGTACAATGAGCAGTTCTTC. V is TRBV14 and J is TRBJ2-1, with TRBD2 matching over 9 bases. The CDR3 has 17 amino acids. Germline V gene sequence: CDR1 SGHDN, CDR2 FVKESK. V lost 3 bases and J lost 4; bases outside the gene matches: 10.

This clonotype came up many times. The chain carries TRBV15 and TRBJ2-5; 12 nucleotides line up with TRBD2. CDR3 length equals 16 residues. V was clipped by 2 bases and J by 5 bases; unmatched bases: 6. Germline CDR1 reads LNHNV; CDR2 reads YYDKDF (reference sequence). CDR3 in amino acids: CATSRTLAGGQETQYF. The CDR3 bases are TGTGCCACCAGCAGAACTCTAGCGGGGGGGCAGGAGACCCAGTACTTC.

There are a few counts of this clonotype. CDR3 coding DNA: TGTGCCAGCAGTAACGCACACACACACAGGAACTATGGCTACACCTTC. Translated, it gives CASSNAHTHRNYGYTF. This chain connects TRBV12-3 or TRBV12-4 to TRBJ1-2; weak D call: TRBD1 (5 bases). This CDR3 region has 16 residues. V lost 5 bases, J lost 2 bases, and 18 bases lay in between.

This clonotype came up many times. The DNA for the CDR3 is TGTGCCAGCAGTTTAGGTTTAGGGGGTGTCAGCCAGCATTTT. This encodes CASSLGLGGVSQHF. V and J are TRBV12-3 or TRBV12-4 and TRBJ1-5, with D maybe TRBD1 (6 bases). V was shortened by 1 base and J by 12 bases, with 16 bases between the two germline ends. The CDR3 sequence is 14 residues long.

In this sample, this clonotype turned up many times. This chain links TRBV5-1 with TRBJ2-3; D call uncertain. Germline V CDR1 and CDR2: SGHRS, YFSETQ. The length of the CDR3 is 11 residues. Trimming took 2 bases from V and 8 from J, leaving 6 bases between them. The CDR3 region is CASSLDGTQYF. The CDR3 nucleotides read TGCGCCAGCAGCTTAGACGGTACGCAGTATTTT.

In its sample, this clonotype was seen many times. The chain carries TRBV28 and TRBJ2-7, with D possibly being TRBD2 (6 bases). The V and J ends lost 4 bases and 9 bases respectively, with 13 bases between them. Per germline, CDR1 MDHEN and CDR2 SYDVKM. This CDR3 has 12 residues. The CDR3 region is CASSSLLAVQYF. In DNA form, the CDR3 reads TGTGCCAGCAGTTCCTTACTAGCTGTGCAGTACTTC.

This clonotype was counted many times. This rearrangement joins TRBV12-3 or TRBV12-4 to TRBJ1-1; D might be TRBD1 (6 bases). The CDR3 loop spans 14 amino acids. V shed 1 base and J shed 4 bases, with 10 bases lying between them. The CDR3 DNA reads TGTGCCAGCAGTTTAGACGGGGGGCCCACTGAAGCTTTCTTT. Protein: CASSLDGGPTEAFF.

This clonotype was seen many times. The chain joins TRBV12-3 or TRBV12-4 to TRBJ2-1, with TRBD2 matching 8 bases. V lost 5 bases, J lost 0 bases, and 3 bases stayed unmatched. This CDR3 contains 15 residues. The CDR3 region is CASSRAGDSYNEQFF. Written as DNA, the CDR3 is TGTGCCAGCAGTCGAGCGGGGGACTCCTACAATGAGCAGTTCTTC.

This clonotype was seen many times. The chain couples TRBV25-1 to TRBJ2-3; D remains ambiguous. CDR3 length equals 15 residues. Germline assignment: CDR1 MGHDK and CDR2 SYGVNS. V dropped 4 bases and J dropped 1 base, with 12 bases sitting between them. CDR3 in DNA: TGTGCCAGCAGTGCCCCAATTACTGGCACAGATACGCAGTATTTT. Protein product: CASSAPITGTDTQYF.

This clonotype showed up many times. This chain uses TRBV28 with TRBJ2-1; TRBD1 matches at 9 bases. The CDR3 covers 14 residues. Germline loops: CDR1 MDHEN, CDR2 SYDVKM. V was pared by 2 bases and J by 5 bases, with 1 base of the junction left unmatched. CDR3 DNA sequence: TGTGCCAGCAGTTTAGGACAGGGGAACAATGAGCAGTTCTTC. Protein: CASSLGQGNNEQFF.

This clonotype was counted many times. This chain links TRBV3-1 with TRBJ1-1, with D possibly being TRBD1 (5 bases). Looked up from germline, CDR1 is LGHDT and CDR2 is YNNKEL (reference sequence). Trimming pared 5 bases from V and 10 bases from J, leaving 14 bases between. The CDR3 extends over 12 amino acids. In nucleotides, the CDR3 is TGTGCCAGCAGCTATCACAGGCTGCGAGCTTTCTTT. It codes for CASSYHRLRAFF.

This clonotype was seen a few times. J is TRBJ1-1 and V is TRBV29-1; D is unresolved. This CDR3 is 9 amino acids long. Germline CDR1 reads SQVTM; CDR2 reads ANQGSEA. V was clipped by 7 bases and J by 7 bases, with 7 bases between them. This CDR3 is CSADGEAFF. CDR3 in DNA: TGCAGCGCCGACGGTGAAGCTTTCTTT.

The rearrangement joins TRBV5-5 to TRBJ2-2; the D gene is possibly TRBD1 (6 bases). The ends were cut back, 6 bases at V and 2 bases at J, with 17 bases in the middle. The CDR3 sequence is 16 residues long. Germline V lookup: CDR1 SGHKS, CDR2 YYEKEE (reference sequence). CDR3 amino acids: CASTLGATLNTGELFF. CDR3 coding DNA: TGTGCCAGCACCCTGGGGGCGACGCTTAACACCGGGGAGCTGTTTTTT.